These 25 T cell receptor beta chains share one sample of origin, sequenced in a study of blood T cell repertoires in COVID-19. Libraries were prepared by immunoSEQ multiplex PCR; TCRdb keeps only in-frame clonotypes and omits some of them. The sample has a few hundred thousand clones; about four fifths are singletons. The sample taken for sequencing was peripheral blood. The receptors shown here come from a person aged 70 to 80 with COVID-19, enrolled during active disease.

As to this clone: At one end, the junction sequence differs from germline, possibly due to a read error. This chain uses TRBV24-1 with TRBJ2-7; 8 nucleotides line up with TRBD2. The CDR3 spans 14 residues. CDR1 KGHDR and CDR2 SFDVKD come from the germline V gene. CDR3 amino acids: CATSDPGRGHEQYF. The CDR3 nucleotides are TGTGCAACCAGTGACCCCGGGAGGGGCCACGAGCAGTACTTC.

The chain links TRBV2 to TRBJ2-3; TRBD1 matches at 7 bases. Germline lookup yields CDR1 SNHLY and CDR2 FYNNEI. With V trimmed by 7 bases and J by 3 bases, 10 bases remained unmatched. This CDR3 is built from 15 residues. CDR3 region: CASIPGGIGTDTQYF. CDR3 sequence (DNA): TGTGCCAGCATTCCAGGGGGAATTGGAACAGATACGCAGTATTTT.

The chain joins TRBV2 to TRBJ1-2; D unclear. V was clipped by 1 base and J by 4 bases, with 7 bases between them. The germline V gene encodes CDR1 SNHLY and CDR2 FYNNEI. The CDR3 covers 13 residues. The CDR3 nucleotides are TGTGCCAGCAGTGAAGGCAGATTCTATGGCTACACCTTC. Protein: CASSEGRFYGYTF.

The chain recombines TRBV5-5 with TRBJ2-4; perhaps TRBD1 as D (5 bases). The germline V gene has CDR1 SGHKS and CDR2 YYEKEE (reference sequence). The CDR3 runs 14 residues. V lost 1 base and J 9 bases, leaving 14 bases between the germline ends. CDR3 DNA: TGTGCCAGCAGCTTGCAAGGGGTGTTGGTCATTCAGTACTTC. This sequence encodes CASSLQGVLVIQYF.

The gene calls are TRBV29-1 and TRBJ1-3, with D hard to call. V lost 4 bases and J lost 1, with 11 bases in between. CDR3 size: 14 residues. Germline lookup yields CDR1 SQVTM and CDR2 ANQGSEA. The CDR3 is CSVAVRGSGNTIYF. The CDR3 DNA follows: TGCAGCGTTGCGGTACGGGGATCTGGAAACACCATATATTTT.

The table lists this clone with a count of one. The chain is built from TRBV6-5 and TRBJ2-2; 10 bases fit TRBD1. V lost 7 bases and J lost 5; bases outside the gene matches: 7. CDR3 length: 15 amino acids. Per germline, CDR1 MNHEY and CDR2 SVGAGI. Here the CDR3 reads CASIDRGRGTGELFF. The DNA of the CDR3 is TGTGCCAGCATCGACAGGGGGCGAGGGACCGGGGAGCTGTTTTTT.

The CDR3 region is CASSLTSGGGEQFF. In DNA form, the CDR3 reads TGTGCCAGCAGTTTGACTAGCGGGGGAGGTGAGCAGTTCTTC. This chain joins TRBV28 and TRBJ2-1; TRBD2 matches at 12 bases. V was pared by 3 bases and J by 9 bases, with 3 bases of the junction left unmatched. CDR3 size: 14 residues. The germline V gene encodes CDR1 MDHEN and CDR2 SYDVKM.

The chain has TRBV6-5 and TRBJ1-1; D perhaps matches TRBD1 (6 bases). Deletions cut 2 bases from V and 3 bases from J, with 10 bases between. The length of the CDR3 is 14 residues. In germline, CDR1 is MNHEY, CDR2 SVGAGI. The CDR3 protein is CASSYTGRDTEAFF. The CDR3 region has the DNA TGTGCCAGCAGTTACACAGGGAGAGACACTGAAGCTTTCTTT.

This clone was seen a single time. The rearrangement joins TRBV7-2 to TRBJ1-6; 8 bases map to TRBD1. The germline CDR1 and CDR2 sequences are SGHTA and FQGNSA. This CDR3 has 13 residues. V lost 6 bases to trimming and J lost 9 bases; unmatched junction nucleotides: 4. CDR3 DNA sequence: TGTGCCAGCAGGCCGGACAGGGCTTCACCCCTCCACTTT. Its translation is CASRPDRASPLHF.

The V call is TRBV21-1, the J call TRBJ2-1; the D call of TRBD2 is as the table states it, not checked on the DNA. TRBV21-1 is termed a pseudogene. The CDR3 loop spans 16 amino acids. This CDR3 reads CASSKLAGHRHNEQFF. The DNA of the CDR3 is TGTGCCAGCAGCAAGTTAGCGGGACACCGGCACAATGAGCAGTTCTTC.

The V gene is TRBV7-3, the J gene TRBJ2-3; 9 nucleotides match TRBD2. The length of the CDR3 is 15 residues. V dropped 4 bases and J dropped 3; count of bases not matched to a gene: 5. The germline V gene has CDR1 SGHTA and CDR2 FQGTGA. CDR3 protein: CASSSGLAMTDTQYF. The DNA for the CDR3 is TGTGCCAGCAGCTCGGGACTAGCTATGACAGATACGCAGTATTTT.

V usage is TRBV19 and J usage is TRBJ1-4, with D perhaps matching TRBD1 (6 bases). V shed 7 bases and J shed 10 bases, with 25 bases lying between them. Germline CDR1 reads LNHDA; CDR2 reads SQIVND (reference sequence). The CDR3 runs to 16 residues. This CDR3 reads CASTPQDTGWRGKLFF. DNA for the CDR3: TGTGCCAGTACCCCCCAGGATACAGGGTGGAGAGGAAAACTGTTTTTT.

The chain combines TRBV10-2 with TRBJ1-5, with no clear D. V gave up 4 bases and J gave up 6 bases, with 10 bases separating them. The germline gives CDR1 WSHSY, CDR2 SAAADI. The CDR3 loop spans 13 amino acids. As DNA, the CDR3 is TGCGCCAGCAGTGGCGGGCGAGCTCAGCCCCAGCATTTT. Its translation is CASSGGRAQPQHF.

This clone was seen only once. CDR3 amino acids: CAGGRNTEAFF. In DNA form, the CDR3 reads TGTGCGGGAGGGAGGAACACTGAAGCTTTCTTT. The chain has TRBV7-9 and TRBJ1-1; no clear D. Per the germline V gene, CDR1 is SEHNR and CDR2 is FQNEAQ (reference sequence). The CDR3 totals 11 residues. The full variable domain, completed using reference TRBV7-9 and TRBJ1-1, is DTGVSQNPRHKITKRGQNVTFRCDPISEHNRLYWYRQTLGQGPEFLTYFQNEAQLEKSRLLSDRFSAERPKGSFSTLEIQRTEQGDSAMYLCAGGRNTEAFFGQGTRLTVV.

The chain is built from TRBV19 and TRBJ1-1; a weak D match, TRBD1 (6 bases). The CDR3 has 14 amino acids. V was cut by 6 bases and J by 0 bases, with 11 bases left in between. Looked up from germline, CDR1 is LNHDA and CDR2 is SQIVND (reference sequence). In DNA, the CDR3 is TGTGCCAGTAGCGACAGGAGAATGAACACTGAAGCTTTCTTT. The encoded protein is CASSDRRMNTEAFF. The full variable domain, with the rest looked up from reference TRBV19 and TRBJ1-1, is DGGITQSPKYLFRKEGQNVTLSCEQNLNHDAMYWYRQDPGQGLRLIYYSQIVNDFQKGDIAEGYSVSREKKESFPLTVTSAQKNPTAFYLCASSDRRMNTEAFFGQGTRLTVV.

This clone was counted a single time. J is TRBJ2-7 and V is TRBV13; the D gene is possibly TRBD2 (5 bases). CDR3 size: 15 residues. Germline CDR1 reads PRHDT; CDR2 reads FYEKMQ (reference sequence). V was trimmed by 5 bases and J by 3 bases, leaving 17 bases between them. CDR3 protein: CASSPGIPQSYEQYF. As DNA, the CDR3 is TGTGCCAGCAGCCCCGGGATCCCTCAGAGCTACGAGCAGTACTTC.

This chain links TRBV5-5 with TRBJ1-5; D is unresolved. Trimming removed 0 bases at V and 2 bases at J, with 12 bases between. The CDR3 length is 16 residues. Germline V gene sequence: CDR1 SGHKS, CDR2 YYEKEE (reference sequence). In DNA, the CDR3 is TGTGCCAGCAGCTTGGCGCCCCTCGGAGGCAATCAGCCCCAGCATTTT. Residues: CASSLAPLGGNQPQHF.

CDR3 coding DNA: TGTGCCACCAGTGATTTTGACAGACAACATGGCTACACCTTC. Translation: CATSDFDRQHGYTF. This chain connects TRBV24-1 to TRBJ1-2; TRBD1 might be the D (5 bases). Germline-derived CDR1 and CDR2 are KGHDR and SFDVKD. V lost 1 base and J 6 bases, leaving 11 bases between the germline ends. This CDR3 contains 14 residues.

The chain carries TRBV7-8 and TRBJ2-6; 8 bases agree with TRBD1. Germline V gene sequence: CDR1 SGHVS, CDR2 FQNEAQ. Losses at the gene ends were 3 bases for V and 2 bases for J; bases not matched to a gene: 9. This CDR3 is 18 amino acids long. The CDR3: CASSFRGRNQPGANVLTF. The CDR3 DNA follows: TGTGCCAGCAGCTTCAGGGGGCGTAATCAACCTGGGGCCAACGTCCTGACTTTC.

This clone was recorded only once. The gene calls are TRBV7-2 and TRBJ1-1; 7 bases fit TRBD1. V shed 4 bases, J shed 6 bases, and the junction held 14 bases outside the gene matches. Per germline, CDR1 SGHTA and CDR2 FQGNSA. The CDR3 is made up of 16 amino acids. The CDR3 sequence: CASSYRQGSNLAEAFF. In DNA, the CDR3 is TGTGCCAGCAGCTACAGACAGGGCTCTAATCTCGCTGAAGCTTTCTTT.

The chain has TRBV19 and TRBJ1-5; 7 bases agree with TRBD1. The CDR3 is made up of 16 amino acids. Germline values: CDR1 LNHDA, CDR2 SQIVND (reference sequence). Trimming removed 5 bases from V and 1 base from J; junction bases left unmatched: 8. CDR3 in amino acids: CASSRPGQRSNQPQHF. The CDR3 DNA sequence: TGTGCCAGTAGTCGTCCGGGACAGAGAAGCAATCAGCCCCAGCATTTT.

The chain recombines TRBV24-1 with TRBJ1-2; the match to TRBD1 covers 10 bases. With V trimmed by 5 bases and J by 2 bases, 4 bases remained unmatched. The germline gives CDR1 KGHDR, CDR2 SFDVKD. The CDR3 contains 15 residues. The CDR3 reads CATSAKDRGNYGYTF. In nucleotides, the CDR3 is TGTGCCACCAGTGCCAAGGACAGGGGGAACTATGGCTACACCTTC.

The chain is built from TRBV5-4 and TRBJ2-5, with 8 bases lining up with TRBD2. This CDR3 spans 15 amino acids. J gave up 5 bases and V 1 base, and 7 bases lay outside the gene matches. Germline V gene sequence: CDR1 SGHNT, CDR2 YYREEE (reference sequence). CDR3 DNA sequence: TGTGCCAGCAGCTTGAGGTCGGGGGGGCTGGAGACCCAGTACTTC. It yields the protein CASSLRSGGLETQYF. Full variable domain (missing parts from reference TRBV5-4 and TRBJ2-5): ETGVTQSPTHLIKTRGQQVTLRCSSQSGHNTVSWYQQALGQGPQFIFQYYREEENGRGNFPPRFSGLQFPNYSSELNVNALELDDSALYLCASSLRSGGLETQYFGPGTRLLVL.

The chain uses TRBV11-3 and TRBJ1-2; 7 bases agree with TRBD1. The CDR3 runs 14 residues. The V segment lost 5 bases and the J segment 4 bases; nucleotides outside the gene matches: 7. Germline loops: CDR1 SGHNT, CDR2 YENEEA. The CDR3 DNA sequence: TGTGCCAGCAGCCCGGGGGACAGCAGCTATGGCTACACCTTC. The encoded protein is CASSPGDSSYGYTF.

CDR3 nucleotides: TGTGCCAGCAGCTTGGGTCGCGGGGGCTACAATGAGCAGTTCTTC. It specifies CASSLGRGGYNEQFF. The gene calls are TRBV5-4 and TRBJ2-1; the match to TRBD2 covers 7 bases. V was pared by 0 bases and J by 3 bases, with 3 bases of the junction left unmatched. CDR3 length equals 15 residues. Germline loops: CDR1 SGHNT, CDR2 YYREEE (reference sequence).